This TCR beta chain stems from a study of blood T cell repertoires in COVID-19. Study context: Specimens from acute and convalescent COVID-19 originated in the United States, Italy and Spain. PBMCs, B-cell-depleted T cells, or T cells provided the cDNA or gDNA that made up the material.

This CDR3 has 16 residues. Trimming left V 0 bases short and J 6 bases short, with 15 bases between. Germline V lookup: CDR1 LGHNA, CDR2 YSLEER. Methods used by the authors: Amplification of reference gene primers provided the estimated nucleated cell counts. Here immunoSEQ multiplex PCR was the method, and the copy in TCRdb shows in-frame clones only, minus some. The V and J calls and clone size are taken from that table; D and trimming were inferred from the DNA. The sample includes hundreds of thousands of clones, around nine tenths seen only once; the top ten take roughly 3%. The clonotype comes from a man between 18 and 35 years old with active or convalescent COVID-19. This chain connects TRBV4-3 to TRBJ2-1; possible D gene TRBD1, 6 bases. The sequencing sample was made of peripheral blood. In DNA form, the CDR3 reads TGCGCCAGCAGCCAAGAACGGGCAGGGGCTGGCAATGAGCAGTTCTTC. It codes for CASSQERAGAGNEQFF.